This T cell receptor beta chain stems from a study of identical twins. Between the trimmed V and J ends, which lost 4 bases and 4 bases, there was a span of 11 bases. This CDR3 spans 13 amino acids. The germline V gene encodes CDR1 SGHVS and CDR2 FNYEAQ. It was template switching that added a universal primer site, and there were unique molecular identifiers on the cDNA. TCRdb re-called the 5' RACE reads with MiXCR, one entry per CDR3 protein. The table has fewer than 900,000 distinct CDR3 sequences, around a sixth seen once. A further study also used this sample, focusing on T cells expressing NK-cell markers.

The V gene is TRBV7-6, the J gene TRBJ2-7; TRBD1 might be the D (5 bases). The sequencing sample was made of PBMCs. This receptor was obtained from a young woman in good health. Written as DNA, the CDR3 is TGTGCCAGCAGCTATAAACAGGAATACGAGCAGTACTTC. This encodes CASSYKQEYEQYF.